The table lists the clone carrying this T cell receptor (beta chain) with a count of one. The target antigen is unknown. This entry is derived from a study of Ad26.COV2.S vaccination and SARS-CoV-2 variants. Findings and caveats of the study: The breadth of spike-specific CD8+ and CD4+ T cell responses after vaccination was reportedly substantial. Placebo recipients and vaccine recipients were similar in non-spike TCR breadth. Vaccine recipients posted higher spike-specific TCR breadth than their placebo counterparts. Breadth and depth estimates from TCRs may understate total T cell responses.

Produced via immunoSEQ multiplex PCR; TCRdb's table is partial and in-frame only. The sample holds hundreds of thousands of clones, roughly 94% seen once. Germline V gene sequence: CDR1 SEHNR, CDR2 FQNEAQ (reference sequence). The CDR3 is 15 amino acids. The V segment lost 5 bases and the J segment 3 bases; nucleotides outside the gene matches: 8. The clonotype originates from a human donor who had recovered from COVID-19. Source: peripheral blood, taken after recovery from COVID-19. The genes are TRBV7-9 and TRBJ2-7, with 9 nucleotides matching TRBD1. The CDR3 nucleotides read TGTGCCAGCAGCCGGGGACAGGGATCCATCTACGAGCAGTACTTC. It translates to CASSRGQGSIYEQYF.